This entry features one TCR beta chain sequence. The target antigen is unknown. The PCR employed 60 Vbeta primers together with 13 Jbeta primers. Produced via immunoSEQ multiplex PCR; TCRdb's table is partial and in-frame only. The sample contains some 150,000 clones, about four fifths of which appear only once. Trimming cost V 9 bases and J 3 bases; bases outside gene matches: 8. This CDR3 has 13 amino acids. CDR1 MNHEY and CDR2 SVGAGI come from the germline V gene. The sample is drawn from a study of cytomegalovirus exposure and HLA in healthy donors. The study's findings and limits: Available immune exposure information was restricted to CMV serostatus only.

Material for sequencing was PBMCs. This chain joins TRBV6-5 and TRBJ2-7, with 7 positions matching TRBD1. This receptor was obtained from a young man in good health and CMV-seropositive. CDR3 nucleotide sequence: TGTGCCAGTCTGGGGACAGATAACTACGAGCAGTACTTC. Amino acids: CASLGTDNYEQYF.